These 16 T cell receptor beta chains were sequenced from one sample in a study of cytomegalovirus exposure and HLA in healthy donors. PCR used 60 Vbeta primers and 13 Jbeta primers. Clones were sequenced by immunoSEQ multiplex PCR, and TCRdb holds only the in-frame ones, with some missing. The sample holds some 150,000 clones; about two thirds are singletons and the top ten take under 3.5%. Source material: PBMCs. The source is a woman aged 25-40 years in good health and CMV-seronegative.

This clone was counted between two and nine times. The V and J genes are TRBV28 and TRBJ2-1, with unresolved D. Germline loops: CDR1 MDHEN, CDR2 SYDVKM. Deletions cut 8 bases from V and 0 bases from J, with 17 bases between. This CDR3 spans 16 amino acids. The CDR3 DNA sequence: TGTGCCAGCCGCCTAAGGCGGTCTAGCTCCTACAATGAGCAGTTCTTC. This encodes CASRLRRSSSYNEQFF.

The J gene is TRBJ2-5, the V gene TRBV5-4, with 16 nucleotides matching TRBD2. Germline V gene data show CDR1 as SGHNT and CDR2 as YYREEE (reference sequence). This CDR3 region has 17 residues. Trimming took 5 bases from V and 3 from J; bases not matched to a gene: 7. The CDR3 loop is CASRTGTSGRGEETQYF. The DNA of the CDR3 is TGTGCCAGCAGGACCGGGACTAGCGGGAGGGGAGAAGAGACCCAGTACTTC.

This clone has a handful of counts. J is TRBJ2-7 and V is TRBV6-5; tentatively, D is TRBD1 (6 bases). CDR3 length: 15 amino acids. Germline loops: CDR1 MNHEY, CDR2 SVGAGI. V lost 5 bases and J 0 bases, leaving 14 bases between the germline ends. CDR3 loop: CASSRMGDNSYEQYF. In DNA, the CDR3 is TGTGCCAGCAGTCGCATGGGGGACAACTCCTACGAGCAGTACTTC.

The V call is TRBV5-1, the J call TRBJ1-1, with D perhaps TRBD1 (5 bases). The V end was cut by 4 bases, the J end by 2 bases, with 12 bases between. The V gene's germline CDR1 is SGHRS and CDR2 YFSETQ. The CDR3 totals 14 residues. DNA of the CDR3: TGCGCCAGCAGCGGAACGACAGCCAACACTGAAGCTTTCTTT. It codes for CASSGTTANTEAFF.

A single count supports this clone. The chain links TRBV21-1 to TRBJ2-1; the table assigns TRBD1, which was not confirmed against the DNA. TRBV21-1 is a pseudogene segment. This CDR3 has 15 residues. CDR3 bases: TGTGCCAGCATAACCACAGGGCCCTCCTACAATGAGCAGTTCTTC. As protein: CASITTGPSYNEQFF.

The V gene is TRBV5-6, the J gene TRBJ2-4; possible D gene TRBD1, 5 bases. The V gene lost 6 bases and the J gene lost 0 bases, with 10 bases spanning the gap. From germline, CDR1 is SGHDT and CDR2 YYEEEE. The CDR3 has 14 residues. The CDR3 reads CASTDRIAKNIQYF. The DNA for the CDR3 is TGTGCCAGCACCGACAGAATAGCCAAAAACATTCAGTACTTC.

The rearrangement joins TRBV2 to TRBJ2-7, with 11 bases identical to TRBD1. V shed 6 bases, J shed 4 bases, and the junction held 8 bases outside the gene matches. Germline CDR1 reads SNHLY; CDR2 reads FYNNEI. This CDR3 contains 15 residues. The CDR3 protein is CASRDGQGAQYEQYF. The CDR3 nucleotides read TGTGCCAGCAGGGATGGACAGGGGGCACAGTACGAGCAGTACTTC.

This chain joins TRBV13 and TRBJ1-1; the D is unclear. With 10 bases removed from V and 3 bases from J, the gap between germline ends came to 12 bases. Germline V gene sequence: CDR1 PRHDT, CDR2 FYEKMQ (reference sequence). The CDR3 is 12 amino acids. The CDR3 spells CATCVRDTEAFF. The CDR3 bases are TGTGCCACGTGCGTTCGGGACACTGAAGCTTTCTTT.

The J gene is TRBJ2-1, the V gene TRBV9, with a possible D match to TRBD2 (5 bases). This CDR3 has 16 residues. Germline values: CDR1 SGDLS, CDR2 YYNGEE. V lost 0 bases and J lost 0, with 10 bases in between. The CDR3 DNA is TGTGCCAGCAGCGTAGGAGGGATCAGCTCCTACAATGAGCAGTTCTTC. The encoded protein is CASSVGGISSYNEQFF.

The chain carries TRBV29-1 and TRBJ2-1; 13 bases are a match to TRBD2. Germline loops: CDR1 SQVTM, CDR2 ANQGSEA. The junction had 9 bases not matched to a gene; V was cut back by 7 bases and J by 9 bases. CDR3 size: 14 residues. The CDR3 DNA reads as TGCAGCGCCTCGACTAGCGGGAGGTCGGGTGAGCAGTTCTTC. Its protein is CSASTSGRSGEQFF.

In DNA, the CDR3 is TGTGCCAGCAGCCCTTCTAGCGGGGACCAAGAGACCCAGTACTTC. This encodes CASSPSSGDQETQYF. The chain joins TRBV5-6 to TRBJ2-5, with 9 nucleotides matching TRBD2. Per the germline V gene, CDR1 is SGHDT and CDR2 is YYEEEE. CDR3 size: 15 residues. After removal of 4 bases from V and 0 bases from J, the junction contained 4 bases not matched to a gene.

The rearrangement joins TRBV6-1 to TRBJ2-7, with 8 bases lining up with TRBD2. This CDR3 region has 15 residues. J gave up 5 bases and V 5 bases, and 11 bases lay outside the gene matches. Germline assignment: CDR1 MNHNS and CDR2 SASEGT. This CDR3 reads CASSFQRGRIDEQYF. The CDR3, as DNA: TGTGCCAGCAGTTTTCAGCGGGGGAGGATAGACGAGCAGTACTTC.

V gene TRBV5-6 combines with J gene TRBJ1-3; no clear D. The ends were cut back, 0 bases at V and 0 bases at J, with 7 bases in the middle. The germline gives CDR1 SGHDT, CDR2 YYEEEE. The CDR3 is 15 residues long. The DNA of the CDR3 is TGTGCCAGCAGCTTGGGCCCTAGCTCTGGAAACACCATATATTTT. Amino acids: CASSLGPSSGNTIYF.

The chain is built from TRBV5-1 and TRBJ2-3; D is undetermined. The V gene's germline CDR1 is SGHRS and CDR2 YFSETQ. CDR3 length: 14 residues. The V and J ends lost 7 bases and 0 bases respectively, with 12 bases between them. DNA of the CDR3: TGCGCCAGCCGGCAGGATACTAGCACAGATACGCAGTATTTT. Its protein is CASRQDTSTDTQYF. Full variable domain (outside the CDR3, taken from reference TRBV5-1 and TRBJ2-3): KAGVTQTPRYLIKTRGQQVTLSCSPISGHRSVSWYQQTPGQGLQFLFEYFSETQRNKGNFPGRFSGRQFSNSRSEMNVSTLELGDSALYLCASRQDTSTDTQYFGPGTRLTVL.

The chain combines TRBV10-1 with TRBJ1-4; D is unresolved. V gave up 3 bases and J gave up 5 bases, with 13 bases separating them. Germline lookup yields CDR1 WNHNN and CDR2 SYGVQD (reference sequence). The CDR3 is 15 residues long. CDR3 DNA: TGCGCCAGCAGTGAAGCAGGTCGTTGGAATGAAAAACTGTTTTTT. This gives the protein CASSEAGRWNEKLFF.

V usage is TRBV19 and J usage is TRBJ2-7; maybe TRBD1 (5 bases). Deletions cut 0 bases from V and 3 bases from J, with 15 bases between. Germline V CDR1 and CDR2: LNHDA, SQIVND (reference sequence). This CDR3 has 16 amino acids. The CDR3 loop reads CASSIEGRSSFYEQYF. In DNA form, the CDR3 reads TGTGCCAGTAGTATAGAGGGGCGGAGCTCCTTCTACGAGCAGTACTTC. Variable domain in full (rest from reference TRBV19 and TRBJ2-7): DGGITQSPKYLFRKEGQNVTLSCEQNLNHDAMYWYRQDPGQGLRLIYYSQIVNDFQKGDIAEGYSVSREKKESFPLTVTSAQKNPTAFYLCASSIEGRSSFYEQYFGPGTRLTVT.